The next 16 T cell receptor beta chains were all read from a single sample in a study of shared clonotypes between healthy human individuals. The method was immunoSEQ multiplex PCR; TCRdb's version includes in-frame clones alone and lacks a portion of them. The data show under 850,000 clones, over 55% seen once. Sequencing used memory CD4+ T cells sorted from blood. Subset specified: CD45RA-negative fraction. The receptors derive from a woman in her 30s in good health.

The rearrangement links TRBV21-1 to TRBJ2-5; the D call TRBD2 from the table was never checked on the DNA. TRBV21-1 is marked as a pseudogene. The CDR3 length is 18 residues. CDR3 DNA sequence: TGTGCCAGCAGCCCCCGCTGGTCGAGCGGGAGGGCCGGGGAGACCCAGTACTTC. It yields the protein CASSPRWSSGRAGETQYF.

This chain uses TRBV6-4 with TRBJ2-5; 8 bases fit TRBD2. With V trimmed by 2 bases and J by 6 bases, 17 bases remained unmatched. The CDR3 is made up of 18 amino acids. CDR1 is MRHNA, CDR2 SNTAGT, per germline. The CDR3 is CASSDPTKRREAGKTQYF. CDR3 nucleotides: TGTGCCAGCAGTGACCCGACTAAAAGGCGGGAGGCTGGGAAGACCCAGTACTTC.

In its sample, this clone was seen many times. V gene TRBV5-1 combines with J gene TRBJ1-4; no reliable D call. This CDR3 contains 14 residues. Germline CDR1 and CDR2: SGHRS and YFSETQ. Trimming removed 4 bases from V and 5 bases from J, with 12 bases in between. CDR3 coding DNA: TGCGCCAGCAGCGAGAGTTCCATAAATGAAAAACTGTTTTTT. It is translated as CASSESSINEKLFF. The full variable domain, rest sourced from reference TRBV5-1 and TRBJ1-4, is KAGVTQTPRYLIKTRGQQVTLSCSPISGHRSVSWYQQTPGQGLQFLFEYFSETQRNKGNFPGRFSGRQFSNSRSEMNVSTLELGDSALYLCASSESSINEKLFFGSGTQLSVL.

The J gene is TRBJ1-5, the V gene TRBV28; 7 nucleotides line up with TRBD1. CDR3 size: 16 residues. Looked up from germline, CDR1 is MDHEN and CDR2 is SYDVKM. The V segment lost 6 bases and the J segment 5 bases; nucleotides outside the gene matches: 13. CDR3 sequence (DNA): TGTGCCAGCAGCTTCTACGGACAGGCGACTTATCAGCCCCAGCATTTT. Translating it yields CASSFYGQATYQPQHF.

The chain combines TRBV5-1 with TRBJ2-1; TRBD2 aligns across 11 bases. Germline-derived CDR1 and CDR2 are SGHRS and YFSETQ. The CDR3 extends over 16 amino acids. Trimming cost V 4 bases and J 0 bases; bases outside gene matches: 3. This chain's CDR3 is CASSVTSGSSYNEQFF. The CDR3 bases are TGCGCCAGCAGCGTCACTAGCGGGAGCTCCTACAATGAGCAGTTCTTC.

The chain is built from TRBV11-2 and TRBJ2-5; D may be TRBD2 (7 bases). This CDR3 region has 17 residues. Germline V gene lookup returns CDR1 SGHAT and CDR2 FQNNGV. The V gene lost 5 bases and the J gene lost 5 bases, with 24 bases spanning the gap. The CDR3 sequence is CASSPRVGAGVSETQYF. CDR3 sequence (DNA): TGTGCCAGCAGCCCACGTGTGGGGGCGGGGGTTTCCGAGACCCAGTACTTC.

The chain couples TRBV28 to TRBJ2-1; D is possibly TRBD1 (6 bases). Germline CDR1 and CDR2: MDHEN and SYDVKM. CDR3 length: 15 residues. V lost 5 bases, J lost 9 bases, and 20 bases lay in between. In DNA, the CDR3 is TGTGCCAGCAGTAGGGACATTAGGGGCCAACGTGAGCAGTTCTTC. Residues: CASSRDIRGQREQFF.

This clone was counted between two and nine times. V usage is TRBV27 and J usage is TRBJ1-4, with D unresolved. The V end was cut by 0 bases, the J end by 4 bases, with 6 bases between. Germline-derived CDR1 and CDR2 are MNHEY and SMNVEV (reference sequence). The CDR3 is 14 residues long. The CDR3 DNA follows: TGTGCCAGCAGTTTATCAGGCCTTAATGAAAAACTGTTTTTT. Its protein is CASSLSGLNEKLFF.

The chain joins TRBV5-1 to TRBJ2-7; D gene uncertain. In germline, CDR1 is SGHRS, CDR2 YFSETQ. The CDR3 spans 14 residues. The V gene lost 2 bases and the J gene lost 2 bases, with 11 bases spanning the gap. In nucleotides, the CDR3 is TGCGCCAGCAGCTTTATGGCGGAGACCTACGAGCAGTACTTC. Encoded protein: CASSFMAETYEQYF.

This clone was observed a single time. The chain employs TRBV5-6 and TRBJ2-7; unclear D gene. Per germline, CDR1 SGHDT and CDR2 YYEEEE. V was pared by 2 bases and J by 3 bases, with 9 bases between. This CDR3 is built from 13 residues. This CDR3 is CASSFHLDYEQYF. The CDR3 nucleotides are TGTGCCAGCAGCTTCCATCTGGACTACGAGCAGTACTTC. Variable domain in full (rest from reference TRBV5-6 and TRBJ2-7): DAGVTQSPTHLIKTRGQQVTLRCSPKSGHDTVSWYQQALGQGPQFIFQYYEEEERQRGNFPDRFSGHQFPNYSSELNVNALLLGDSALYLCASSFHLDYEQYFGPGTRLTVT.

The CDR3 coding sequence is TGTGCCAGCAGTCCCAGAGTCCGGGGACGGGTTCAGCCCCAGCATTTT. Residues: CASSPRVRGRVQPQHF. This sequence joins TRBV28 and TRBJ1-5, with D perhaps matching TRBD1 (5 bases). V was trimmed by 5 bases and J by 6 bases, leaving 20 bases between them. This CDR3 has 16 residues. Germline V gene lookup returns CDR1 MDHEN and CDR2 SYDVKM.

The chain employs TRBV6-5 and TRBJ2-1; 16 bases line up with TRBD2. With 2 bases clipped from V and 7 bases from J, the junction kept 2 bases outside the gene matches. CDR1 and CDR2 (germline): MNHEY, SVGAGI. The CDR3 spans 16 residues. CDR3 loop: CASSYPGLAGGNEQFF. The CDR3 DNA reads as TGTGCCAGCAGTTACCCGGGACTAGCGGGAGGGAATGAGCAGTTCTTC.

This chain joins TRBV5-1 and TRBJ2-7, with 7 bases lining up with TRBD2. V shed 5 bases, J shed 6 bases, and the junction held 11 bases outside the gene matches. CDR3 size: 14 residues. CDR1 is SGHRS and CDR2 is YFSETQ in the germline V gene. The CDR3 protein is CASSRDYLESEQYF. The CDR3 DNA follows: TGCGCCAGCAGTCGGGACTACCTCGAGAGCGAGCAGTACTTC. Looking up the rest from reference TRBV5-1 and TRBJ2-7 gives the full variable domain: KAGVTQTPRYLIKTRGQQVTLSCSPISGHRSVSWYQQTPGQGLQFLFEYFSETQRNKGNFPGRFSGRQFSNSRSEMNVSTLELGDSALYLCASSRDYLESEQYFGPGTRLTVT.

V and J are TRBV28 and TRBJ2-7; D unclear. Trimming took off 11 bases at V and 0 bases at J, with 5 bases between the two ends. CDR3 size: 10 residues. Germline values: CDR1 MDHEN, CDR2 SYDVKM. CDR3: CAGPSYEQYF. For the CDR3, the DNA is TGTGCCGGGCCCTCCTACGAGCAGTACTTC.

This clone was found once. The gene calls are TRBV7-9 and TRBJ2-3; 10 bases are shared with TRBD2. V trimming: 5 bases; J trimming: 3 bases; junction bases outside the gene matches: 5. Looked up from germline, CDR1 is SEHNR and CDR2 is FQNEAQ (reference sequence). The CDR3 has 15 residues. DNA of the CDR3: TGTGCCAGCAGCCCTAGCGGGAGTAGTACAGATACGCAGTATTTT. Its translation: CASSPSGSSTDTQYF.

The J gene is TRBJ1-2, the V gene TRBV28; 10 bases match TRBD1. CDR1 is MDHEN and CDR2 is SYDVKM in the germline V gene. The CDR3 length is 13 residues. Trimming cost V 7 bases and J 2 bases; bases outside gene matches: 1. Written as DNA, the CDR3 is TGTGCCAGCATGACAGGGGGCAACTATGGCTACACCTTC. It yields the protein CASMTGGNYGYTF.